This T cell receptor beta chain came from a study of identical twins. Study-wide results and limits: Conclusions were based on cross-sectional statistical analysis, without following the same donors. Compared with unrelated sharing, twin-shared out-of-frame alpha sequences had more low-probability sequences.

Unique molecular identifiers were present on the cDNA, and a universal primer site came from template switching. TCRdb re-analysed the 5' RACE reads in MiXCR, keeping a single row per CDR3 protein. The profile shows fewer than 650,000 distinct CDR3 sequences, roughly 7.1% of them singletons. Many counts were recorded for this clonotype. Its target is not known. CDR3 length: 15 amino acids. Between the trimmed V and J ends, which lost 4 bases and 0 bases, there was a span of 10 bases. This sample was shared with a second study, whose subject was yellow fever vaccine responses in identical twins.

This sequence was found in a woman under 30 in good health. The J gene is TRBJ2-1, the V gene TRBV12-3 or TRBV12-4; possible D gene TRBD2, 6 bases. The sequencing input was PBMCs. The CDR3 spells CASSSAGTSYNEQFF. Here the CDR3 DNA reads TGTGCCAGCAGTTCCGCGGGGACCTCCTACAATGAGCAGTTCTTC.